The rows below give T cell receptor beta chains drawn from one sample of a study of blood T cells in healthy people across ages. MiXCR, run by TCRdb on the 5' RACE reads, gives a single entry per CDR3 protein. Counted here are about 780,000 distinct CDR3 sequences, about 46% occurring once; the ten biggest clones make up about a sixth. Input material: blood. All receptors derive from an elderly man in good health. Each CDR3 is given with its conserved first and last residue. D genes are given only for firm matches. The size of a clone is reported for some rows only, either as once, few or many, or as a class for expanded clones.

v_call	j_call	clone_size	d_call	cdr3_length	cdr3_aa
TRBV2	TRBJ2-7	few	TRBD2	13	CAGHTSGSIEQYF
TRBV7-2	TRBJ2-5	.	.	14	CASTPIGYQETQYF
TRBV7-8	TRBJ1-2	many	TRBD1	14	CASSTDRGNYGYTF
TRBV15	.	few	.	15	CATSSLTLERETQYF
TRBV20-1	TRBJ2-3	many	.	17	CSARDLYESRGVGTQYF
TRBV7-6	TRBJ2-1	.	TRBD2	14	CASSPGLAYDEQFF
TRBV28	TRBJ1-6	few	.	15	CASSYTQVWDSPLHF
TRBV29-1	TRBJ2-3	many	TRBD2	16	CSVEGRIAGPTDTQYF
TRBV11-2	TRBJ2-1	.	TRBD2	19	CASRRLGAGSGSSYNEQFF
TRBV18	TRBJ2-1	few	.	11	CASSPTAEQFF
TRBV27	TRBJ2-1	.	.	14	CASRDLRSRDEQFF
TRBV7-2	TRBJ2-1	.	.	17	CASSLGSGLRAYNEQFF
TRBV7-2	TRBJ2-7	.	.	14	CASSLGHGAYEQYF
TRBV12-3/TRBV12-4	TRBJ2-3	few	TRBD2	16	CASSFLTSGSADTQYF
TRBV27	TRBJ2-1	many	.	13	CASTATSSNEQFF
TRBV5-1	TRBJ2-7	.	TRBD2	16	CASSLDSGRAVSEQYF
TRBV11-2	TRBJ1-5	.	.	16	CASSLDAGWGNQPQHF
TRBV7-2	TRBJ2-3	.	.	14	CASSLGQTVDTQYF
TRBV30	TRBJ2-1	once	TRBD2	14	CAGKVAGLYNEQFF
TRBV7-2	TRBJ2-7	.	TRBD2	15	CASSWGLAGSYEQYF
TRBV7-3	TRBJ2-3	.	.	16	CASSLGPGAGTDTQYF
TRBV20-1	TRBJ2-5	.	.	13	CSASRGFKETQYF
TRBV12-3/TRBV12-4	TRBJ2-7	.	TRBD2	16	CASSLILAGGFREQYF
TRBV20-1	TRBJ2-3	many	TRBD2	15	CSALGLDRATDTQYF
TRBV7-8	TRBJ1-1	few	TRBD1	14	CASSRLQGATEAFF
TRBV6-2/TRBV6-3	TRBJ2-7	.	.	13	CASSYQRSYEQYF
TRBV6-5	TRBJ1-2	.	.	12	CASSYYGYGYTF
TRBV14	.	once	TRBD1	17	CASSQGGPRGRVNEQYF
TRBV6-5	TRBJ1-1	once	.	15	CASSSLKTGISEAFF
TRBV6-6	TRBJ1-5	.	TRBD1	14	CASSKQGANQPQHF
TRBV5-1	TRBJ2-1	.	TRBD2	16	CASSFQGAGENNEQFF
TRBV12-3/TRBV12-4	TRBJ2-1	.	.	16	CASTQSDPNSYNEQFF
TRBV29-1	TRBJ2-1	.	TRBD2	17	CSVGLLAAMSSYNEQFF
TRBV10-3	TRBJ2-7	.	.	14	CAISEEGLYNEQYF
TRBV30	TRBJ1-5	.	.	17	CALKDKSRAANYQPQHF
TRBV20-1	.	.	TRBD2	13	CSARNSGRGEQYF
TRBV6-2/TRBV6-3	TRBJ2-3	many	TRBD2	15	CASTSGIGDTDTQYF
TRBV7-9	TRBJ2-3	few	.	14	CASLPPASTDTQYF
TRBV7-2	TRBJ1-3	.	.	15	CASSPRGGAGNTIYF
TRBV5-1	TRBJ2-7	few	TRBD1	15	CASSRPGQGYYEQYF
TRBV27	TRBJ1-1	.	.	13	CASSLSPRAEAFF
TRBV12-3/TRBV12-4	TRBJ2-7	.	.	17	CASTLGSPGPAVYEQYF
TRBV14	TRBJ1-4	.	.	16	CASSQAPGSVNEKLFF
TRBV7-2	TRBJ2-7	.	.	17	CASSLVAGGSGGYEQYF
TRBV6-6	TRBJ2-7	many	.	12	CASSYETYEQYF
TRBV7-9	TRBJ2-6	.	.	17	CASSSRVTTSGANVLTF
TRBV7-2	.	once	.	14	CASSLGQRKETQYF
TRBV2	TRBJ2-3	.	TRBD1	15	CATTVTGASGDTQYF
TRBV20-1	TRBJ1-6	.	TRBD1	16	CSAIPRTGEDSSPLHF
TRBV4-2	TRBJ2-5	few	.	14	CASSQESNPNEQYF
TRBV11-1	TRBJ2-2	.	.	17	CASSLAFLEPGTGELFF
TRBV12-3/TRBV12-4	TRBJ2-6	.	.	14	CASGQSSGANVLTF
TRBV15	TRBJ1-2	.	.	12	CATSRDLFSYTF
TRBV6-1	TRBJ2-1	.	TRBD2	15	CASIPSGGSYNEQFF
TRBV20-1	TRBJ2-4	.	.	13	CSAPTSSKNIQYF
TRBV7-6	TRBJ2-2	.	.	13	CASSVDFSGELFF
TRBV24-1	TRBJ2-1	few	.	15	CATSSTVQPGNEQFF